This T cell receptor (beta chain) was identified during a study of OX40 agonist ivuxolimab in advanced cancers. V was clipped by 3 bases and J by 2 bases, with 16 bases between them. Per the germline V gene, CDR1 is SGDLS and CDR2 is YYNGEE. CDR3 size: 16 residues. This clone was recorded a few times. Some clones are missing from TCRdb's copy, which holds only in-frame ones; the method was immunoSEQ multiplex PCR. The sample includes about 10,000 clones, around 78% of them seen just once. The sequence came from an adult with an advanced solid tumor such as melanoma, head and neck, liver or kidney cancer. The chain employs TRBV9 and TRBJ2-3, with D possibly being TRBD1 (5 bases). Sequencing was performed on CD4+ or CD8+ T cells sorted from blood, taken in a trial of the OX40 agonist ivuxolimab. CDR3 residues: CASSAPGAVYTDTQYF. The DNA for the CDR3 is TGTGCCAGCAGCGCCCCTGGGGCAGTATACACAGATACGCAGTATTTT.